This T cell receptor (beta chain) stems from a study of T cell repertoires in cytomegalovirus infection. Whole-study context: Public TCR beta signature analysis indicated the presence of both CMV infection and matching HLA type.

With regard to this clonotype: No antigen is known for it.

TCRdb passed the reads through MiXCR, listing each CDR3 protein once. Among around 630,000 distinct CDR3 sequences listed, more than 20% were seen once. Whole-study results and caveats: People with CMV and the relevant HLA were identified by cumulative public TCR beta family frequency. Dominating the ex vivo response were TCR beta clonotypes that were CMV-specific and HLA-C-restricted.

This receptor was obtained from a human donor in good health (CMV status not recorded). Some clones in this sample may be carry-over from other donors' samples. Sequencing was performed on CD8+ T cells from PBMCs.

The CDR3 coding sequence is TGTGCCATCAGTGGACTGGAGGGGGAGACCCAGTACTTC. Translating it yields CAISGLEGETQYF. This chain uses TRBV10-3 with TRBJ2-5, with D possibly TRBD2 on 6 matching bases. The CDR3 covers 13 residues. V dropped 4 bases and J dropped 5 bases, with 11 bases sitting between them. CDR1 is ENHRY, CDR2 SYGVKD, per germline.